The 17 T cell receptor beta chains in this list originate from one sample, sequenced in a study of Tregs in tolerant kidney transplant recipients. The method was immunoSEQ multiplex PCR; TCRdb's version includes in-frame clones alone and lacks a portion of them. The sample shows about 87,000 clones, over 85% of them seen only once. This sample comprised CD4+ T cells from blood, obtained before the transplant. The origin of the receptors is a human donor who received a combined kidney and bone marrow transplant.

This clone was detected only a few times. The J gene is TRBJ1-4, the V gene TRBV27; D perhaps matches TRBD1 (6 bases). Looked up from germline, CDR1 is MNHEY and CDR2 is SMNVEV (reference sequence). The CDR3 has 14 amino acids. V lost 3 bases and J 8 bases, leaving 13 bases between the germline ends. CDR3 nucleotide sequence: TGTGCCAGCAGTTTGGCAGGGGATGGGGAAAAACTGTTTTTT. It is translated as CASSLAGDGEKLFF.

The chain uses TRBV19 and TRBJ1-4; 9 bases are a match to TRBD1. In germline, CDR1 is LNHDA, CDR2 SQIVND (reference sequence). After removal of 5 bases from V and 7 bases from J, the junction contained 5 bases not matched to a gene. The CDR3 extends over 14 amino acids. Here the CDR3 DNA reads TGTGCCAGTAGTCCGGGACAGGGAGGTGAAAAACTGTTTTTT. It codes for CASSPGQGGEKLFF.

The chain employs TRBV19 and TRBJ1-1; D call uncertain. The CDR3 is 13 amino acids. V gave up 7 bases and J gave up 0 bases, with 9 bases separating them. Germline-derived CDR1 and CDR2 are LNHDA and SQIVND (reference sequence). The CDR3 loop is CASMAFVNTEAFF. For the CDR3, the DNA is TGTGCCAGTATGGCTTTCGTGAACACTGAAGCTTTCTTT.

The CDR3 region is CASSQTSGLTDTQYF. CDR3 nucleotide sequence: TGTGCCAGCTCACAGACTAGCGGACTCACAGATACGCAGTATTTT. The chain carries TRBV18 and TRBJ2-3; 9 bases map to TRBD2. This CDR3 has 15 amino acids. V shed 4 bases, J shed 2 bases, and the junction held 4 bases outside the gene matches. CDR1 and CDR2 (germline): KGHSH, LQKENI.

This clone has a single count. The chain joins TRBV5-1 to TRBJ2-7, with 9 bases fitting TRBD1. The germline V gene has CDR1 SGHRS and CDR2 YFSETQ. With 3 bases clipped from V and 0 bases from J, the junction kept 1 base outside the gene matches. The CDR3 consists of 14 residues. As DNA, the CDR3 is TGCGCCAGCAGCTGGACAGGGGTCTCCTACGAGCAGTACTTC. Translating gives CASSWTGVSYEQYF.

The chain combines TRBV4-2 with TRBJ2-7; 10 nucleotides match TRBD2. The CDR3 consists of 16 residues. With V trimmed by 0 bases and J by 3 bases, 5 bases remained unmatched. Germline-derived CDR1 and CDR2 are LGHNA and YNFKEQ. The CDR3 loop is CASSQDKLAGDYEQYF. In DNA form, the CDR3 reads TGTGCCAGCAGCCAAGATAAGCTAGCGGGGGACTACGAGCAGTACTTC.

The genes are TRBV4-3 and TRBJ1-6, with D uncertain. The CDR3 sequence is 14 residues long. Germline V lookup: CDR1 LGHNA, CDR2 YSLEER. Trimming removed 1 base from V and 12 bases from J, with 13 bases in between. This chain's CDR3 is CASSQAGDFGPLHF. The CDR3 DNA sequence: TGCGCCAGCAGCCAAGCGGGTGATTTCGGACCCCTCCACTTT.

The chain employs TRBV6-5 and TRBJ2-7, with a possible D match to TRBD1 (6 bases). V shed 4 bases and J shed 1 base, with 11 bases lying between them. Germline V gene lookup returns CDR1 MNHEY and CDR2 SVGAGI. The CDR3 is 14 amino acids. Written as DNA, the CDR3 is TGTGCCAGCAGTTTCCGCCAGGGGTCCTACGAGCAGTACTTC. It translates to CASSFRQGSYEQYF.

V and J are TRBV21-1 and TRBJ2-7; TRBD1, the table's D call, lacks a check against the DNA. TRBV21-1 is shown as a pseudogene. The CDR3 totals 14 residues. This CDR3 is CASSGGQGPYEQYF. CDR3 nucleotide sequence: TGTGCCAGCAGCGGGGGACAGGGCCCCTACGAGCAGTACTTC.

The chain recombines TRBV7-7 with TRBJ2-7, with 9 bases that match TRBD1. J lost 2 bases, V lost 5 bases, and 4 bases had no gene match. CDR1 is SSHAT, CDR2 FNYEAQ, per germline (reference sequence). This CDR3 contains 14 residues. The CDR3 sequence is CASSAGTGTYEQYF. The DNA of the CDR3 is TGTGCCAGCAGCGCCGGGACAGGGACCTACGAGCAGTACTTC.

The chain joins TRBV19 to TRBJ2-1; a possible D gene is TRBD2 (6 bases). Trimming took 6 bases from V and 0 from J, leaving 12 bases between them. The CDR3 contains 15 residues. Germline V gene sequence: CDR1 LNHDA, CDR2 SQIVND (reference sequence). DNA for the CDR3: TGTGCCAGTAGCCCGGGAGTTCCCTCCTACAATGAGCAGTTCTTC. Translated, it gives CASSPGVPSYNEQFF. Variable domain in full (rest from reference TRBV19 and TRBJ2-1): DGGITQSPKYLFRKEGQNVTLSCEQNLNHDAMYWYRQDPGQGLRLIYYSQIVNDFQKGDIAEGYSVSREKKESFPLTVTSAQKNPTAFYLCASSPGVPSYNEQFFGPGTRLTVL.

This rearrangement joins TRBV5-1 to TRBJ2-3, with 9 positions matching TRBD2. The junction had 6 bases not matched to a gene; V was cut back by 2 bases and J by 2 bases. Germline CDR1 SGHRS, CDR2 YFSETQ. The CDR3 is 16 residues long. The CDR3 DNA sequence: TGCGCCAGCAGCTTTCGACTAGCGGAAAACACAGATACGCAGTATTTT. As protein: CASSFRLAENTDTQYF.

V is TRBV6-5 and J is TRBJ2-2; TRBD1 matches at 7 bases. The CDR3 sequence is 13 residues long. The germline CDR1 and CDR2 sequences are MNHEY and SVGAGI. Trimming took 8 bases from V and 5 from J; bases not matched to a gene: 5. DNA for the CDR3: TGTGCCAGCTTTTACAGGGGAACCGGGGAGCTGTTTTTT. Protein product: CASFYRGTGELFF.

The chain has TRBV7-3 and TRBJ2-3; D not resolved. V was cut by 5 bases and J by 0 bases, with 9 bases left in between. The CDR3 runs to 14 residues. Germline CDR1 is SGHTA and CDR2 is FQGTGA. The CDR3 here is CASSALTSTDTQYF. The CDR3 DNA follows: TGTGCCAGCAGCGCCCTTACTAGCACAGATACGCAGTATTTT.

The chain carries TRBV19 and TRBJ1-3; 7 bases map to TRBD1. This CDR3 spans 16 amino acids. V lost 3 bases, J lost 4 bases, and 9 bases stayed unmatched. In germline, CDR1 is LNHDA, CDR2 SQIVND (reference sequence). The CDR3 DNA reads TGTGCCAGTAGTATTGCGTATGGAGGGGGCGGAAACACCATATATTTT. Translation: CASSIAYGGGGNTIYF.

The genes are TRBV9 and TRBJ2-1; 8 nucleotides align to TRBD1. The CDR3 is made up of 15 amino acids. Trimming cost V 4 bases and J 7 bases; bases outside gene matches: 10. Germline-derived CDR1 and CDR2 are SGDLS and YYNGEE. DNA of the CDR3: TGTGCCAGCAGCTACCGGACAGGGTCGCTTAATGAGCAGTTCTTC. Residues: CASSYRTGSLNEQFF.

V usage is TRBV4-3 and J usage is TRBJ2-5; D perhaps matches TRBD1 (5 bases). The CDR3 spans 14 residues. V shed 1 base and J shed 1 base, with 7 bases lying between them. Germline values: CDR1 LGHNA, CDR2 YSLEER. The CDR3 loop is CASSQGTTQETQYF. The CDR3 DNA sequence: TGCGCCAGCAGCCAAGGGACAACCCAAGAGACCCAGTACTTC.